The text below deals with one T cell receptor (beta chain). The antigen it recognizes is unknown. One junction end does not reproduce the germline sequence, and a read error may be involved. The identical CDR3 is also encoded by other nucleotide sequences in the sample. Genomic DNA was extracted with the QIAamp DNA Mini kit and profiled by immunoSEQ using roughly 95-450 ng of DNA template. TCRdb mirrors the immuneACCESS table, restricted to in-frame sequences. Some clones are absent from its copies; in checked studies, under half trace to an unresolved V gene, and the reason for the others is unknown. For this sample there are thousands of clones; over 80% appear just once. Roughly 51% of the sample goes to the ten largest clones. Blood samples came from patients with leukemic cutaneous T cell lymphoma (Sezary syndrome) treated at a US cutaneous lymphoma program. Peripheral blood mononuclear cells were isolated from patient blood by Ficoll centrifugation.

The data derive from a study of IL-32 and malignant T cell survival in cutaneous lymphoma (dated by TCRdb to the early 2020s). Regarding the complete study: High-throughput TCR sequencing tested whether surviving TCR Vbeta+ T cells in IL-32 cultures were the malignant clone rather than benign T cells sharing that Vbeta. Samples from a couple of CTCL donors were studied by high-throughput TCR sequencing, and IL-32beta was confirmed to support malignant T cell survival in vitro. What the work shows at the level of the full study, not this receptor alone: IL-32beta appeared to support malignant T cell survival in vitro by inducing large CD14+ antigen-presenting cells that reduced apoptosis. The methods did not state the exact culture duration for the TCR-sequenced samples. The kinetics of enhanced malignant T cell survival in culture varied somewhat between CTCL blood donors. TCR sequencing showed that malignant T cell TCRs persisted after in vitro culture with IL-32beta.

CDR1 LNHNV and CDR2 YYDKDF are derived from the germline V gene (reference sequence). Measured from the cysteine to the phenylalanine, the CDR3 is 17 residues long. CDR3 DNA only is kept here, 51 bases in frame from base 1. The source material was blood, sampled on day 0. The rearrangement joined TRBV15 to TRBJ2-3; the D segment could be TRBD1, given 5 matching bases. The TCR sequence derives from a human donor with cutaneous T cell lymphoma. The nucleotide sequence is given as TGTGCCACCAGTAGAGATCTACCCGGGCAGGGTGTAGATACGCAGTATTTT. Its coded protein is CATSRDLPGQGVDTQYF.